The source of this T cell receptor (beta chain) is a study of siplizumab effects on memory and regulatory T cells. Study-wide findings and caveats: Assignment to unstimulated subsets succeeded for only a minor fraction of the alloreactive clones.

Assay: immunoSEQ multiplex PCR; the TCRdb copy retains only in-frame clones and omits some. The sample includes under 95,000 clones, 94% of them seen just once. A remark on this clone: Its antigen remains unidentified.

CDR1 and CDR2 (germline): LNHNV, YYDKDF (reference sequence). Deletions cut 7 bases from V and 5 bases from J, with 18 bases between. This CDR3 contains 15 residues. The chain has TRBV15 and TRBJ2-1, with D perhaps assigned TRBD1 or TRBD2 (5 bases each). The receptor comes from a human donor in good health. Sequenced input: non-Treg CD4+ T cells sorted from blood. The CDR3 region has the DNA TGTGCCACCACCCTTGGGGGACGGCTAAACAATGAGCAGTTCTTC. This gives the protein CATTLGGRLNNEQFF.